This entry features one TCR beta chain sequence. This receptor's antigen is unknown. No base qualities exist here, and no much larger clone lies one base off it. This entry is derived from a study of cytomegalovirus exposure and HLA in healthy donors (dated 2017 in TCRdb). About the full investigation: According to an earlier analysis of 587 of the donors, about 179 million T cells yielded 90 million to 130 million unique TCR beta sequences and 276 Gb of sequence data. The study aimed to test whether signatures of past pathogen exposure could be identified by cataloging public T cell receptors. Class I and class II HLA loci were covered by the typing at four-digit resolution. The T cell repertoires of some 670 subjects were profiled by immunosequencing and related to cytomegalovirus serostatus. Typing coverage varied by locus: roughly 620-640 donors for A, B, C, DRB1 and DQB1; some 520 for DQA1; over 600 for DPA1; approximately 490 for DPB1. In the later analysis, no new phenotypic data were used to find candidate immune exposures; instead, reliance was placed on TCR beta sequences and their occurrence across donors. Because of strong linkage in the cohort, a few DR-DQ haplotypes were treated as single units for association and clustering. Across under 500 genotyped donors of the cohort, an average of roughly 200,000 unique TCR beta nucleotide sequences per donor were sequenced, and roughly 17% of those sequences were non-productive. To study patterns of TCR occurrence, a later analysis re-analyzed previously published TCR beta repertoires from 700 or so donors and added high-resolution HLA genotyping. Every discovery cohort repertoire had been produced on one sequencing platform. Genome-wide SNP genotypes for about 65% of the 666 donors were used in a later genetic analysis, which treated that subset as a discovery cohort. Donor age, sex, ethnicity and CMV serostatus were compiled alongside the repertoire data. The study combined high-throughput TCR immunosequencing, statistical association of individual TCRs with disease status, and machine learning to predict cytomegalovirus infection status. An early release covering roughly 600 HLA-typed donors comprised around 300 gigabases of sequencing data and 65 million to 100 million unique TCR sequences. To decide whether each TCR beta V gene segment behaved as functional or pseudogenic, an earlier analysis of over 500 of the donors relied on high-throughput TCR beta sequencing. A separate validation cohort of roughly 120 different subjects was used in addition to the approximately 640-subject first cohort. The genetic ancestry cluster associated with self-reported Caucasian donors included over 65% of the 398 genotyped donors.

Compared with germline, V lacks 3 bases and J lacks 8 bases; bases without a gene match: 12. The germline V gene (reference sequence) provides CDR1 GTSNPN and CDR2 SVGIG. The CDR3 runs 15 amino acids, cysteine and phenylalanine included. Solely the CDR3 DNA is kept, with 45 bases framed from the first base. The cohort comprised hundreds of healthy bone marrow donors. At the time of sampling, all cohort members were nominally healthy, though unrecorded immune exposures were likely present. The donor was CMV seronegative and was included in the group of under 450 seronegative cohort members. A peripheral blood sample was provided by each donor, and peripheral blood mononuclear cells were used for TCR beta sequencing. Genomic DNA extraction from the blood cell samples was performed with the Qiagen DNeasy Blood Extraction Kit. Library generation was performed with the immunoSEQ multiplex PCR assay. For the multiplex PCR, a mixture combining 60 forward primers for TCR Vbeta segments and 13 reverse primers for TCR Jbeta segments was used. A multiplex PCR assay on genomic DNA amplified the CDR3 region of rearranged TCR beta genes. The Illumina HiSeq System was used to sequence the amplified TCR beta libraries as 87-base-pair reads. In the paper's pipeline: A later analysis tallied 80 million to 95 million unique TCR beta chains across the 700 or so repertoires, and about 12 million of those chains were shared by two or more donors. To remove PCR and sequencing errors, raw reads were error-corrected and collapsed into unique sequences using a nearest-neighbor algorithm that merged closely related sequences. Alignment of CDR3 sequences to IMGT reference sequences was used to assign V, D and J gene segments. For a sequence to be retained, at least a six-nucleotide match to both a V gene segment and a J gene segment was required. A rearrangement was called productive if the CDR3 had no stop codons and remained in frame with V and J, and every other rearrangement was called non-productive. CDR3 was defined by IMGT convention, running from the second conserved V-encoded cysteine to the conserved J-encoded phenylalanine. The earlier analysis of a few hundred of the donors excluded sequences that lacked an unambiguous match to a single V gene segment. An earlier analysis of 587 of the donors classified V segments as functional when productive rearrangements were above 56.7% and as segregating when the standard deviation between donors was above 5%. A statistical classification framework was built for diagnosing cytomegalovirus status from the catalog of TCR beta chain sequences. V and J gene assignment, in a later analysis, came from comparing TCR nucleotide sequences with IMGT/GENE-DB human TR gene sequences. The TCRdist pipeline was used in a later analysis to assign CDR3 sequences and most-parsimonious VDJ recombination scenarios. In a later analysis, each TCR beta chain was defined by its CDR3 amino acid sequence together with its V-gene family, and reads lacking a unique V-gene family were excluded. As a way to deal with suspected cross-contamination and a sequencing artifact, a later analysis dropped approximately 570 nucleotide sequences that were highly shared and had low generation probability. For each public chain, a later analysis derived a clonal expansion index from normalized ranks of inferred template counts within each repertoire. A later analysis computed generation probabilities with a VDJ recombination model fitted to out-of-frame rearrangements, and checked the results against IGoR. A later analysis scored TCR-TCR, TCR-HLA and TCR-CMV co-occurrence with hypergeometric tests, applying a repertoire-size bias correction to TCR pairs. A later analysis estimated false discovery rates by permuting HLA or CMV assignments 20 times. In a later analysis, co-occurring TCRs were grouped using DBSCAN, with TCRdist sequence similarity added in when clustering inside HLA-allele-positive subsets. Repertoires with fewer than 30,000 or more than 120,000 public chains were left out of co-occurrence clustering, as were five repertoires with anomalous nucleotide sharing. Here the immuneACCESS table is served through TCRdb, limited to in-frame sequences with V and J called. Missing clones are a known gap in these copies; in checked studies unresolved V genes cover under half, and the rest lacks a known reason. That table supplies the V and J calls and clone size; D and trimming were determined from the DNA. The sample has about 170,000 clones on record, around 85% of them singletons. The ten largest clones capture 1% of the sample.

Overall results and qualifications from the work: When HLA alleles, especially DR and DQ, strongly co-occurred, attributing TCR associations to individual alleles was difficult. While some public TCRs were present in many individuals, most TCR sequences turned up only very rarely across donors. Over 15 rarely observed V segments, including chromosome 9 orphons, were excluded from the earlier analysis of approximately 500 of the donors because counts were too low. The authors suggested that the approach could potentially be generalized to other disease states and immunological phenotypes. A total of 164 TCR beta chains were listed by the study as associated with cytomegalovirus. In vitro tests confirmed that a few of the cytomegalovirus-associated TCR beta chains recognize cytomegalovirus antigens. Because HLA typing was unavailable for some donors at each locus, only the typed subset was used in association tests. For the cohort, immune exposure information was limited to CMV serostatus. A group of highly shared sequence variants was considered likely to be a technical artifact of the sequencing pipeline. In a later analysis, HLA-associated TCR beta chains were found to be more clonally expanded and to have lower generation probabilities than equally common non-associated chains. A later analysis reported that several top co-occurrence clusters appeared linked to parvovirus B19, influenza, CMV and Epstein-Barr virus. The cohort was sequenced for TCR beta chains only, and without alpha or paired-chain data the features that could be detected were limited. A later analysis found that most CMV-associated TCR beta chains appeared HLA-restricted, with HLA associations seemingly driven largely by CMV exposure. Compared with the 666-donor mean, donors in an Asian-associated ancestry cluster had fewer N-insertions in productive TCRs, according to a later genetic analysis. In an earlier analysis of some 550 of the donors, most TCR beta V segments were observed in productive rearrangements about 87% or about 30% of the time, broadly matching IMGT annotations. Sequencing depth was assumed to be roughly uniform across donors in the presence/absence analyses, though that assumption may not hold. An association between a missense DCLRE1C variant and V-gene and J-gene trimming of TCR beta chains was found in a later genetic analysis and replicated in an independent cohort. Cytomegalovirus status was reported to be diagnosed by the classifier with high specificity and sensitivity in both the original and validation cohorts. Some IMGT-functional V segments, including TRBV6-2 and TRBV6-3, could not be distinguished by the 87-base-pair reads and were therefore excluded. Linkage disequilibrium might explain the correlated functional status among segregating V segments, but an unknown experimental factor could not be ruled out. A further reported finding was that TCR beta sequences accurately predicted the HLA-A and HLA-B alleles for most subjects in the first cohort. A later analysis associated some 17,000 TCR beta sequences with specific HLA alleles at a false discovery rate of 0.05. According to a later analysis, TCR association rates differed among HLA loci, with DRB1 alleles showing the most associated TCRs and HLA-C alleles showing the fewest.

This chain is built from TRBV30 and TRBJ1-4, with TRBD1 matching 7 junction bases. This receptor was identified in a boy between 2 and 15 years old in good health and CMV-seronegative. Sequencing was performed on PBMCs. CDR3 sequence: CAWRLRPPQGEKLFF. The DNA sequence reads TGTGCCTGGAGGTTACGACCGCCACAGGGGGAAAAACTGTTTTTT.